This T cell receptor beta chain was observed in a study of radiotherapy plus CTLA-4 blockade in lung cancer. Findings and caveats of the study: Following radiotherapy plus ipilimumab, tumor-derived TCR clones expanded in the blood. Reportedly, early blood T cell clone dynamics best predicted response, with interferon-beta.

Sequenced by immunoSEQ multiplex PCR; TCRdb stores in-frame clones only, minus some. The table includes about 99,000 clones, about 91% detected once. With 0 bases removed from V and 4 bases from J, the gap between germline ends came to 8 bases. Germline-derived CDR1 and CDR2 are SGDLS and YYNGEE. CDR3 size: 14 residues. On this clone itself: Its antigen is not known. This same CDR3 is encoded by further DNA sequences in the sample.

The rearrangement uses TRBV9 and TRBJ1-3, with a possible D match to TRBD1 (5 bases). The sequencing used peripheral blood, collected from a patient treated with radiotherapy plus ipilimumab. The TCR comes from a human donor with non-small cell lung cancer that progressed on radiotherapy plus ipilimumab. In DNA form, the CDR3 reads TGTGCCAGCAGCGTAGCAGGGTCAGGAAACACCATATATTTT. This translates into CASSVAGSGNTIYF.